The 21 T cell receptor beta chains listed next were all sequenced from one sample in a study of graft-versus-host responses after intestinal transplantation. Profiling relied on immunoSEQ multiplex PCR, and the TCRdb table lists in-frame clones only, not all of them. Among 90,000 to 100,000 clones listed, 90% to 95% were seen once. These receptors' antigens are unknown. The starting material was unstimulated CD8+ T cells sorted from spleen or lymph node cells, obtained before intestinal transplant. The receptors were sampled from a human donor who received an intestinal transplant.

The chain joins TRBV5-1 to TRBJ2-3; D perhaps matches TRBD2 (6 bases). V lost 5 bases, J lost 5 bases, and 15 bases lay in between. Per the germline V gene, CDR1 is SGHRS and CDR2 is YFSETQ. The CDR3 has 14 amino acids. The CDR3 region is CASSPRGGQDTQYF. The CDR3 bases are TGCGCCAGCAGTCCCCGGGGAGGTCAAGATACGCAGTATTTT.

The chain is built from TRBV4-3 and TRBJ1-1; 8 bases are shared with TRBD1. CDR3 length: 21 amino acids. The germline V gene has CDR1 LGHNA and CDR2 YSLEER. The V gene end was trimmed by 2 bases and the J gene end by 4 bases; junction bases not matched to a gene: 24. CDR3 amino acids: CASSQRLGINLGQAETTEAFF. DNA for the CDR3: TGCGCCAGCAGCCAACGACTTGGGATAAACTTGGGACAGGCCGAGACCACTGAAGCTTTCTTT.

V gene TRBV4-3 combines with J gene TRBJ2-1, with a weak D call TRBD1 (6 bases). The CDR3 extends over 17 amino acids. V was clipped by 0 bases and J by 5 bases, with 17 bases between them. Germline V gives CDR1 LGHNA, CDR2 YSLEER. In DNA form, the CDR3 reads TGCGCCAGCAGCCAAGATTGGTACAGGGTGAGCCACAATGAGCAGTTCTTC. Translated, it gives CASSQDWYRVSHNEQFF.

The V call is TRBV11-2, the J call TRBJ2-7; D is unclear. CDR1 SGHAT and CDR2 FQNNGV come from the germline V gene. The V and J ends lost 2 bases and 4 bases respectively, with 6 bases between them. The CDR3 sequence is 12 residues long. The CDR3 spells CASSLSIYEQYF. The CDR3 nucleotides read TGTGCCAGCAGCTTAAGCATATACGAGCAGTACTTC.

This clone was recorded once. The rearrangement links TRBV27 to TRBJ1-1; tentatively, D is TRBD1 (5 bases). The germline V gene has CDR1 MNHEY and CDR2 SMNVEV (reference sequence). Trimming took off 2 bases at V and 0 bases at J, with 7 bases between the two ends. The CDR3 runs to 14 residues. CDR3 nucleotides: TGTGCCAGCAGTTTAGTAGGGGTGAACACTGAAGCTTTCTTT. Amino acids: CASSLVGVNTEAFF.

The chain carries TRBV2 and TRBJ2-6; tentatively, D is TRBD1 (5 bases). The germline CDR1 and CDR2 sequences are SNHLY and FYNNEI. The CDR3 is 13 amino acids. Trimming left V 8 bases short and J 2 bases short, with 7 bases between. CDR3 bases: TGTGCCAGCGCAGGGACTGGGGCCAACGTCCTGACTTTC. This encodes CASAGTGANVLTF.

This clone was seen a single time. The rearrangement links TRBV4-1 to TRBJ2-7; a possible D gene is TRBD2 (5 bases). Germline V gene sequence: CDR1 MGHRA, CDR2 YSYEKL. V was trimmed by 1 base and J by 3 bases, leaving 10 bases between them. There are 14 residues in the CDR3. The CDR3 DNA is TGCGCCAGCAGCCAAGTACAGAGCGGCTACGAGCAGTACTTC. Residues: CASSQVQSGYEQYF.

This chain uses TRBV7-3 with TRBJ2-1, with 14 positions matching TRBD2. This CDR3 spans 18 amino acids. The V gene's germline CDR1 is SGHTA and CDR2 FQGTGA. J gave up 4 bases and V 5 bases, and 10 bases lay outside the gene matches. CDR3 sequence (DNA): TGTGCCAGCAGCGACGGGACTAGCGGGAGTACGGCGTACAATGAGCAGTTCTTC. Encoded protein: CASSDGTSGSTAYNEQFF. Filled out from reference TRBV7-3 and TRBJ2-1, the complete variable domain reads GAGVSQTPSNKVTEKGKYVELRCDPISGHTALYWYRQSLGQGPEFLIYFQGTGAADDSGLPNDRFFAVRPEGSVSTLKIQRTERGDSAVYLCASSDGTSGSTAYNEQFFGPGTRLTVL.

V is TRBV27 and J is TRBJ1-2; a weak D match, TRBD1 (5 bases). The length of the CDR3 is 15 residues. Trimming stripped 8 bases from V and 5 bases from J, with 21 bases between. Germline V gene sequence: CDR1 MNHEY, CDR2 SMNVEV (reference sequence). The CDR3 bases are TGTGCCAGCCGTTCCGGCCAGGGATGGATGTATGGCTACACCTTC. This encodes CASRSGQGWMYGYTF.

This clone was picked up one time. The chain combines TRBV7-9 with TRBJ2-2; tentative D call: TRBD1 (6 bases). Trimming left V 4 bases short and J 4 bases short, with 7 bases between. This CDR3 has 13 residues. The germline V gene encodes CDR1 SEHNR and CDR2 FQNEAQ (reference sequence). This CDR3 reads CASSSGATGELFF. The CDR3 nucleotides read TGTGCCAGCAGCTCAGGGGCCACCGGGGAGCTGTTTTTT.

The rearrangement uses TRBV7-9 and TRBJ2-5; 10 nucleotides line up with TRBD1. Trimming at V came to 4 bases and at J to 5 bases, leaving 7 bases not matched to a gene. CDR1 is SEHNR, CDR2 FQNEAQ, per germline (reference sequence). The CDR3 runs 15 residues. CDR3 nucleotides: TGTGCCAGCAGCTCAGGGACAGGGGCAGGTGAGACCCAGTACTTC. It translates to CASSSGTGAGETQYF.

The V gene is TRBV7-9, the J gene TRBJ1-2, with D maybe TRBD1 (6 bases). This CDR3 region has 14 residues. Germline V gives CDR1 SEHNR, CDR2 FQNEAQ (reference sequence). Trimming took off 5 bases at V and 4 bases at J, with 14 bases between the two ends. CDR3 residues: CASSHPGGSYGYTF. The CDR3 region has the DNA TGTGCCAGCAGCCACCCTGGGGGCTCCTATGGCTACACCTTC.

The chain couples TRBV6-5 to TRBJ2-5, with 11 bases matching TRBD2. V lost 5 bases and J lost 5; bases outside the gene matches: 7. Per the germline V gene, CDR1 is MNHEY and CDR2 is SVGAGI. CDR3 length: 15 residues. The CDR3 spells CASSPTSGGRETQYF. CDR3 DNA: TGTGCCAGCAGTCCTACTAGCGGGGGCCGGGAGACCCAGTACTTC.

This chain joins TRBV27 and TRBJ2-7, with D maybe TRBD1 (5 bases). Trimming stripped 0 bases from V and 5 bases from J, with 11 bases between. In germline, CDR1 is MNHEY, CDR2 SMNVEV (reference sequence). The CDR3 covers 14 residues. For the CDR3, the DNA is TGTGCCAGCAGTTTATCGCCCAGGGTCCACGAGCAGTACTTC. Its protein is CASSLSPRVHEQYF.

The chain has TRBV9 and TRBJ2-1; the match to TRBD2 covers 9 bases. The CDR3 totals 15 residues. The V segment lost 2 bases and the J segment 5 bases; nucleotides outside the gene matches: 5. Looked up from germline, CDR1 is SGDLS and CDR2 is YYNGEE. CDR3 residues: CASSVTSGGNNEQFF. The CDR3, as DNA: TGTGCCAGCAGCGTGACTAGCGGAGGGAACAATGAGCAGTTCTTC.

This clone was seen just once. The chain recombines TRBV13 with TRBJ2-3, with D maybe TRBD1 (6 bases). This CDR3 region has 18 residues. Trimming pared 5 bases from V and 1 base from J, leaving 22 bases between. Germline values: CDR1 PRHDT, CDR2 FYEKMQ (reference sequence). The CDR3 here is CASSKMIQGVWGTDTQYF. The CDR3, as DNA: TGTGCCAGCAGCAAGATGATACAGGGCGTTTGGGGCACAGATACGCAGTATTTT. Drawing the rest from reference TRBV13 and TRBJ2-3, the complete variable domain is AAGVIQSPRHLIKEKRETATLKCYPIPRHDTVYWYQQGPGQDPQFLISFYEKMQSDKGSIPDRFSAQQFSDYHSELNMSSLELGDSALYFCASSKMIQGVWGTDTQYFGPGTRLTVL.

The rearrangement joins TRBV5-6 to TRBJ2-2, with a weak D call TRBD1 (5 bases). The CDR3 consists of 14 residues. Germline V lookup: CDR1 SGHDT, CDR2 YYEEEE. V was pared by 3 bases and J by 8 bases, with 14 bases between. CDR3 coding DNA: TGTGCCAGCAGCTCTGACAGACATCTAGGGGAGCTGTTTTTT. Translating gives CASSSDRHLGELFF.

The table lists this clone with a count of one. The chain employs TRBV7-2 and TRBJ2-7; perhaps TRBD2 as D (6 bases). Trimming shortened V by 1 base and J by 3 bases, and 16 bases separated the two germline ends. Germline V CDR1 and CDR2: SGHTA, FQGNSA. This CDR3 has 16 residues. CDR3 in amino acids: CASSLVAGLDVYEQYF. CDR3 bases: TGTGCCAGCAGCTTAGTGGCGGGGCTGGATGTCTACGAGCAGTACTTC.

Worth noting for this clone: The sample contains more than one DNA sequence encoding this CDR3. The chain joins TRBV7-2 to TRBJ1-1, with 9 bases aligning to TRBD1. Germline V gene data show CDR1 as SGHTA and CDR2 as FQGNSA. V gave up 1 base and J gave up 1 base; unmatched junction bases: 10. The CDR3 consists of 18 residues. The CDR3 spells CASSLGPGTGLRNTEAFF. The DNA for the CDR3 is TGTGCCAGCAGCTTAGGCCCCGGGACAGGGTTGCGGAACACTGAAGCTTTCTTT.

The J gene is TRBJ1-2, the V gene TRBV6-5; 7 bases align to TRBD1. The J segment lost 4 bases and the V segment lost 5 bases, leaving 7 bases of the junction unmatched. Germline V gene sequence: CDR1 MNHEY, CDR2 SVGAGI. This CDR3 is 14 amino acids long. This CDR3 reads CASSPSGQLYGYTF. Here the CDR3 DNA reads TGTGCCAGCAGTCCGTCGGGACAGCTCTATGGCTACACCTTC.

This chain uses TRBV5-1 with TRBJ2-1; 7 nucleotides align to TRBD2. The CDR3 spans 12 residues. Germline assignment: CDR1 SGHRS and CDR2 YFSETQ. J gave up 5 bases and V 5 bases, and 1 base lay outside the gene matches. The CDR3 sequence: CASRGGNNEQFF. Written as DNA, the CDR3 is TGCGCCAGCAGGGGAGGGAACAATGAGCAGTTCTTC.